The T cell receptor beta chain described here comes from a study of blood T cell repertoires in COVID-19. About the research overall: The samples span acute and convalescent COVID-19 from the United States, Italy and Spain. From T cells, B-cell-depleted T cells, or PBMCs came the material, which was cDNA or gDNA.

In the study's own analysis: Estimated nucleated cell counts came from reference gene primer amplification. Clones were sequenced by immunoSEQ multiplex PCR, and TCRdb holds only the in-frame ones, with some missing. From that table come the V and J calls and clone size; the DNA was used to work out D and trimming. The sample records more than 75,000 clones, 85% to 90% being singletons. Germline lookup yields CDR1 DFQATT and CDR2 SNEGSKA (reference sequence). Trimming removed 3 bases at V and 2 bases at J, with 10 bases between. CDR3 size: 13 residues. Source material: peripheral blood. This sequence originates from a woman aged 80 or older with active COVID-19. The chain joins TRBV20-1 to TRBJ1-1; a weak D match, TRBD1 (6 bases). The CDR3, as DNA: TGCAGTGCTAGTCCCAGGGGAAACACTGAAGCTTTCTTT. Translation: CSASPRGNTEAFF.